These 11 T cell receptor beta chains were all obtained from the same sample, sequenced in a study of T cell changes during pregnancy in multiple sclerosis. Only in-frame clones appear in the TCRdb table, and some are missing; sequencing was by immunoSEQ multiplex PCR. This repertoire shows under 150,000 clones, about 95% found once; its top ten account for over 0.35%. The starting material was peripheral blood, obtained after pregnancy. These receptors were taken from a female donor with multiple sclerosis, enrolled in a pregnancy study.

The rearrangement joins TRBV19 to TRBJ1-3, with a tentative D call TRBD1 (5 bases). Trimming left V 6 bases short and J 0 bases short, with 15 bases between. Germline V gene sequence: CDR1 LNHDA, CDR2 SQIVND (reference sequence). CDR3 length: 16 residues. Here the CDR3 reads CASRLTDSLSGNTIYF. CDR3 nucleotides: TGTGCCAGTAGACTAACCGACAGTCTCTCTGGAAACACCATATATTTT.

In DNA, the CDR3 is TGTGCCACCAGCAGAGATCCCGGGAGGTATTCCAATGAGCAGTTCTTC. Residues: CATSRDPGRYSNEQFF. J is TRBJ2-1 and V is TRBV15; TRBD2 agrees at 7 bases. This CDR3 contains 16 residues. The germline V gene encodes CDR1 LNHNV and CDR2 YYDKDF (reference sequence). V lost 0 bases to trimming and J lost 6 bases; unmatched junction nucleotides: 8.

This chain uses TRBV6-1 with TRBJ1-3, with a possible D match to TRBD1 (5 bases). V lost 6 bases and J lost 0, with 12 bases in between. The CDR3 has 15 residues. Germline V gives CDR1 MNHNS, CDR2 SASEGT. DNA of the CDR3: TGTGCCAGCAGATCAGGGCCCTCCTCTGGAAACACCATATATTTT. It specifies CASRSGPSSGNTIYF.

This chain connects TRBV5-1 to TRBJ2-7; possible D gene TRBD1, 5 bases. The CDR3 has 15 amino acids. Germline CDR1 is SGHRS and CDR2 is YFSETQ. Trimming removed 0 bases at V and 2 bases at J, with 12 bases between. The CDR3 reads CASSLVSTGTYEQYF. The CDR3 region has the DNA TGCGCCAGCAGCTTGGTATCCACAGGCACCTACGAGCAGTACTTC.

The chain employs TRBV19 and TRBJ2-1; TRBD2 matches at 8 bases. The V gene's germline CDR1 is LNHDA and CDR2 SQIVND (reference sequence). With 10 bases clipped from V and 0 bases from J, the junction kept 8 bases outside the gene matches. The CDR3 consists of 15 residues. CDR3 amino acids: CATGGGGPSYNEQFF. CDR3 bases: TGTGCCACGGGGGGGGGAGGGCCCTCCTACAATGAGCAGTTCTTC.

The chain links TRBV2 to TRBJ2-7; 11 bases match TRBD2. This CDR3 is built from 16 residues. Per germline, CDR1 SNHLY and CDR2 FYNNEI. The V gene end was trimmed by 2 bases and the J gene end by 3 bases; junction bases not matched to a gene: 6. The CDR3 nucleotides are TGTGCCAGCAGTGAAACTAGCGGGAGATATATCTACGAGCAGTACTTC. Translated: CASSETSGRYIYEQYF.

CDR3 region: CAISESTSGRGDEQFF. Here the CDR3 DNA reads TGTGCCATCAGTGAGTCGACTAGCGGGAGGGGGGATGAGCAGTTCTTC. V usage is TRBV10-3 and J usage is TRBJ2-1; TRBD2 aligns across 14 bases. The CDR3 totals 16 residues. After removal of 0 bases from V and 8 bases from J, the junction contained 3 bases not matched to a gene. Looked up from germline, CDR1 is ENHRY and CDR2 is SYGVKD.

J is TRBJ2-5 and V is TRBV6-6; weak D call: TRBD2 (7 bases). Germline loops: CDR1 MNHNY, CDR2 SVGAGI (reference sequence). This CDR3 region has 15 residues. V was clipped by 2 bases and J by 5 bases, with 15 bases between them. For the CDR3, the DNA is TGTGCCAGCAGTTACGGGGGCGGGAGTGGGGAGACCCAGTACTTC. Translated, it gives CASSYGGGSGETQYF.

V and J are TRBV7-9 and TRBJ2-1; TRBD2 matches at 9 bases. The CDR3 spans 17 residues. V shed 5 bases, J shed 6 bases, and the junction held 14 bases outside the gene matches. Germline assignment: CDR1 SEHNR and CDR2 FQNEAQ (reference sequence). The CDR3 loop is CASSPRSGLALFNEQFF. As DNA, the CDR3 is TGTGCCAGCAGCCCAAGATCGGGACTAGCTTTATTCAATGAGCAGTTCTTC.

The CDR3 region is CASSLGGGGRSLEQYF. The CDR3 DNA is TGTGCCAGCAGCTTAGGGGGCGGCGGGAGGTCCCTGGAGCAGTACTTC. The V gene is TRBV11-2, the J gene TRBJ2-7; 8 nucleotides line up with TRBD2. The CDR3 covers 16 residues. Per the germline V gene, CDR1 is SGHAT and CDR2 is FQNNGV. V was clipped by 1 base and J by 7 bases; unmatched bases: 12.

The chain is built from TRBV19 and TRBJ1-1; weak D call: TRBD1 (5 bases). V gave up 5 bases and J gave up 4 bases, with 14 bases separating them. In germline, CDR1 is LNHDA, CDR2 SQIVND (reference sequence). The CDR3 is 14 residues long. The CDR3 nucleotides read TGTGCCAGTAGTCTCTCTGGGGCTGCCACTGAAGCTTTCTTT. Translation: CASSLSGAATEAFF.